This record looks at one TCR beta chain sequence and its context. The repertoire was sequenced with immunoSEQ multiplex PCR; TCRdb's copy has only in-frame clones and lacks some. Of approximately 220,000 clones listed, under 90% are singletons. This sample was included in a study of blood T cell repertoires in COVID-19. Germline V gene lookup returns CDR1 SGHVS and CDR2 FQNEAQ. This CDR3 has 12 residues. V was pared by 8 bases and J by 1 base, with 8 bases between. The source is a middle-aged woman who had been exposed to COVID-19. The sequenced material came from PBMCs or T cells enriched from blood (not recorded which). The V and J genes are TRBV7-8 and TRBJ1-1; D might be TRBD1 (6 bases). CDR3 in DNA: TGTGCCAGCCAACAGGGGAACACTGAAGCTTTCTTT. It is translated as CASQQGNTEAFF.